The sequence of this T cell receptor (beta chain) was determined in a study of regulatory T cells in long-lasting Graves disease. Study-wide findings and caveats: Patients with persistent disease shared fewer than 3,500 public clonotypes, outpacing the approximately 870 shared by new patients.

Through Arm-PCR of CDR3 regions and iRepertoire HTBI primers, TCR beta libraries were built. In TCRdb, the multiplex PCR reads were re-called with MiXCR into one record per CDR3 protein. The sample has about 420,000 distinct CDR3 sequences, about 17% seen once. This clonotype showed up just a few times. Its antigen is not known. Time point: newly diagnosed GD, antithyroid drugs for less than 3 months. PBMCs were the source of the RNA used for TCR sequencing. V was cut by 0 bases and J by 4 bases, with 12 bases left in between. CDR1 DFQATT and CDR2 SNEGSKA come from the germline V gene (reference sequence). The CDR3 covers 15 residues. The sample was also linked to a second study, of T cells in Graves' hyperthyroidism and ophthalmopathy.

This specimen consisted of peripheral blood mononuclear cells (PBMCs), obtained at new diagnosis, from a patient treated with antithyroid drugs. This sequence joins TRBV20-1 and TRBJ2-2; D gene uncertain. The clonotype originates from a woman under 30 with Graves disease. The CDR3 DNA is TGCAGTGCTAGAGACCCCAGGCAGCGCACCGGGGAGCTGTTTTTT. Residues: CSARDPRQRTGELFF.